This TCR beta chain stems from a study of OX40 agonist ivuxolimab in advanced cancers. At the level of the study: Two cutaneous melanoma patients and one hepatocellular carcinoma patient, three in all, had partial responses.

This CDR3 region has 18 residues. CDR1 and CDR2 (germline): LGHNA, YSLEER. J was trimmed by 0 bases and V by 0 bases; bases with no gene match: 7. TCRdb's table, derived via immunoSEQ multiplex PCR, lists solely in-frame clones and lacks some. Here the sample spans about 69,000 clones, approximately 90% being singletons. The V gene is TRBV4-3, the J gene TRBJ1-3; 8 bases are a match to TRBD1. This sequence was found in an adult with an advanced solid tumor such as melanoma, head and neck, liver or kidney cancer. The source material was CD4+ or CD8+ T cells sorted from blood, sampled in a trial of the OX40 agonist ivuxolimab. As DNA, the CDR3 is TGCGCCAGCAGCCAAGATCTGGGACAGGCGATCTCTGGAAACACCATATATTTT. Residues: CASSQDLGQAISGNTIYF.